This T cell receptor (beta chain) emerged from a study of T cells in Graves' hyperthyroidism and ophthalmopathy. Amplified TCR beta CDR3 regions derived from RNA transcripts. First-round RT-PCR targeting the TCR CDR3 was performed with the HTBI primer set. TCRdb used MiXCR to reprocess the multiplex PCR reads, holding one entry per CDR3 protein. The sample shows approximately 630,000 distinct CDR3 sequences, 15% to 20% of them seen only once. Whole-study results and caveats: Progression to ophthalmopathy was predicted a median of 6.5 months early.

This clonotype occurred many times. No antigen is known for it. V shed 3 bases and J shed 2 bases, with 17 bases lying between them. Germline V lookup: CDR1 SNHLY, CDR2 FYNNEI. The CDR3 is made up of 17 amino acids. The sample was blood. This TCR derives from a woman aged 25-40 years with Graves' hyperthyroidism. V gene TRBV2 combines with J gene TRBJ2-1, with D tentatively TRBD1 or TRBD2 (5 bases each). The CDR3 spells CASSELGPGTTYNEQFF. The CDR3 DNA is TGTGCCAGCAGTGAGTTGGGACCCGGGACGACCTACAATGAGCAGTTCTTC.